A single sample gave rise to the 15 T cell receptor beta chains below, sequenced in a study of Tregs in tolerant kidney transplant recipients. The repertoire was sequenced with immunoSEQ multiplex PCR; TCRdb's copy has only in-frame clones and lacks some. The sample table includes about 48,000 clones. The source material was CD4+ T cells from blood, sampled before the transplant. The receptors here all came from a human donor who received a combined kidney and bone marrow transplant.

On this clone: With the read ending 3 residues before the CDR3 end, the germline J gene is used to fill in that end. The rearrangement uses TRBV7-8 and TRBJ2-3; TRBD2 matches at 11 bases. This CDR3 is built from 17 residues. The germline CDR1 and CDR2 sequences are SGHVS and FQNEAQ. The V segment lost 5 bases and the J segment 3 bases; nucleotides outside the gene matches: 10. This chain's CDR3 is CASSNFPGTSGTDTQYF. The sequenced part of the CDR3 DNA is TGTGCCAGCAGCAACTTCCCCGGGACTAGCGGAACAGATACG.

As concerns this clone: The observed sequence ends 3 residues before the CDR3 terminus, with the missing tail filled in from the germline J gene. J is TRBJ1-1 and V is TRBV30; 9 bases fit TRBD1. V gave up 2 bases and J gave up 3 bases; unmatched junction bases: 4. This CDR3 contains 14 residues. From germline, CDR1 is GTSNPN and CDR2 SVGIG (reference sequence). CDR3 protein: CAWSRRTGDTEAFF. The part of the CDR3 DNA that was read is TGTGCCTGGAGTCGCAGGACAGGGGACACTGAA.

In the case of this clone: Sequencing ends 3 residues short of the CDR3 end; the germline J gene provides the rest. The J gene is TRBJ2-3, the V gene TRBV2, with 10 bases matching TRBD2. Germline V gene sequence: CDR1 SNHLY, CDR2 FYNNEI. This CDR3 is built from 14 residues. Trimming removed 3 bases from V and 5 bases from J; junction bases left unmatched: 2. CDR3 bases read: TGTGCCAGCAGTGAGGCTAGCGGGAGAGATACG. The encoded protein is CASSEASGRDT. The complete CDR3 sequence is CASSEASGRDTQYF.

CDR3 DNA, as far as it was read: TGCAGTGCTAGATCCTGGCCAGCGGCTAGCACAGATACG. Translation gives CSARSWPAASTDT. The whole CDR3 reads CSARSWPAASTDTQYF. The chain couples TRBV20-1 to TRBJ2-3; weak D call: TRBD2 (5 bases). The CDR3 end lies 3 residues beyond the end of the read and is filled in from the germline J gene. Germline-derived CDR1 and CDR2 are DFQATT and SNEGSKA (reference sequence). There are 16 residues in the CDR3. Trimming left V 2 bases short and J 0 bases short, with 15 bases between.

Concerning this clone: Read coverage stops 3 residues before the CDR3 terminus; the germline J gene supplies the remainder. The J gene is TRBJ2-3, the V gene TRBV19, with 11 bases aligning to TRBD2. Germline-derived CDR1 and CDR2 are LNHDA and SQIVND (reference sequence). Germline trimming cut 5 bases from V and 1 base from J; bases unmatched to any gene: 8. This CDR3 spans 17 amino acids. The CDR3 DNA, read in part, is TGTGCCAGTAGTCACCTAGCGGGAGGTCTGGGCACAGATACG. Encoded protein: CASSHLAGGLGTDT. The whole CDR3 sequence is CASSHLAGGLGTDTQYF.

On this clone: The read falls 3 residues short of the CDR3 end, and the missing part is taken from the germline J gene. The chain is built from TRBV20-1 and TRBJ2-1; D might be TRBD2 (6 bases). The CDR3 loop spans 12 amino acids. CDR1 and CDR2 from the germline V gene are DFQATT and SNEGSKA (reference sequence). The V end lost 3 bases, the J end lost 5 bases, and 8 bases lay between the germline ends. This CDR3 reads CSARGTHNEQFF. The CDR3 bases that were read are TGCAGTGCTAGGGGGACTCACAATGAG.

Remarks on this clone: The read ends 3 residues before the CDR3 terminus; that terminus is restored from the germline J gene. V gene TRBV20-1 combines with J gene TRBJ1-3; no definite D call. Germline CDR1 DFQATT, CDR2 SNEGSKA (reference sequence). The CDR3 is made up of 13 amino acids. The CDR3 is CSGQEGSGNTIYF. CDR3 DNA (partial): TGCAGCGGCCAGGAAGGATCTGGAAACACC.

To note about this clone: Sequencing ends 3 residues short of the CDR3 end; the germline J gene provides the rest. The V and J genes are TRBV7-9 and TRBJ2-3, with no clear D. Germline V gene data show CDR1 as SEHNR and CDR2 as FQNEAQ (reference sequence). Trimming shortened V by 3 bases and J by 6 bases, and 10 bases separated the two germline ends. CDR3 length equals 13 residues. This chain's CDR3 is CASSFTPRDTQYF. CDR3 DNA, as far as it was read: TGTGCCAGCAGCTTCACTCCGCGCGATACG.

The CDR3 loop is CASSQDRGAGELFF. The CDR3 bases that were read are TGCGCCAGCAGCCAGGACAGGGGCGCCGGGGAG. J is TRBJ2-2 and V is TRBV5-1; the match to TRBD1 covers 9 bases. The read ends 3 residues early relative to the CDR3; the germline J gene fills the gap. Germline loops: CDR1 SGHRS, CDR2 YFSETQ. V was clipped by 4 bases and J by 6 bases; unmatched bases: 4. This CDR3 has 14 residues.

The sequenced part of the CDR3 DNA is TGTGCCACCTCGCCCCAGGGGCGTGAGCCC. Translation: CATSPQGREP. The full CDR3 sequence reads CATSPQGREPQHF. This rearrangement joins TRBV10-3 to TRBJ1-5; maybe TRBD1 (6 bases). From the germline J gene comes the end of the CDR3, since the read stops 3 residues before it. V was pared by 10 bases and J by 8 bases, with 18 bases between. Germline V lookup: CDR1 ENHRY, CDR2 SYGVKD. The CDR3 spans 13 residues.

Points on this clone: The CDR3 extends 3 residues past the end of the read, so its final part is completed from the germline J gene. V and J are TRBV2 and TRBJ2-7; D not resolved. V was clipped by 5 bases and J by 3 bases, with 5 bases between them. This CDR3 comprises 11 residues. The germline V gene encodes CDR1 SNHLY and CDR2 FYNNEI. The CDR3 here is CASSPIYEQYF. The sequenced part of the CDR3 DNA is TGTGCCAGCAGTCCCATCTACGAG. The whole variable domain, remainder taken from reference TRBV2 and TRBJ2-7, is EPEVTQTPSHQVTQMGQEVILRCVPISNHLYFYWYRQILGQKVEFLVSFYNNEISEKSEIFDDQFSVERPDGSNFTLKIRSTKLEDSAMYFCASSPIYEQYFGPGTRLTVT.

The DNA read from the CDR3 is TGTGCCAGCAGACAGGGACAGGGGACTAGGGACACTGAA. It encodes CASRQGQGTRDTE. The CDR3, in full, reads CASRQGQGTRDTEAFF. The chain recombines TRBV2 with TRBJ1-1, with 10 bases fitting TRBD1. The observed sequence ends 3 residues before the CDR3 terminus, with the missing tail filled in from the germline J gene. V lost 6 bases and J lost 3; bases outside the gene matches: 10. CDR1 is SNHLY, CDR2 FYNNEI, per germline. The CDR3 loop spans 16 amino acids.

The CDR3 DNA, read in part, is TGCAGTGCTCCCTTGTCGGACTACGATCTTGGAGATACG. Translation: CSAPLSDYDLGDT. The CDR3, in full, reads CSAPLSDYDLGDTQYF. This chain links TRBV20-1 with TRBJ2-3; D may be TRBD2 (6 bases). The missing CDR3 end, 3 residues past where the read stops, is filled in from the germline J gene. The CDR3 length is 16 residues. Germline V lookup: CDR1 DFQATT, CDR2 SNEGSKA (reference sequence). V shed 5 bases and J shed 5 bases, with 23 bases lying between them.

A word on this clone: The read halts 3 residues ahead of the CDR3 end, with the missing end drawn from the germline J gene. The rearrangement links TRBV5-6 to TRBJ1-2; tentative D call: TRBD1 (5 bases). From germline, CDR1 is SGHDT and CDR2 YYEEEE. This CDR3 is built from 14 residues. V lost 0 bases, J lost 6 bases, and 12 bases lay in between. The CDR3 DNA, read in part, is TGTGCCAGCAGCTTGGCCGGGGGGGTCCATGGC. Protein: CASSLAGGVHG. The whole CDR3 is CASSLAGGVHGYTF.

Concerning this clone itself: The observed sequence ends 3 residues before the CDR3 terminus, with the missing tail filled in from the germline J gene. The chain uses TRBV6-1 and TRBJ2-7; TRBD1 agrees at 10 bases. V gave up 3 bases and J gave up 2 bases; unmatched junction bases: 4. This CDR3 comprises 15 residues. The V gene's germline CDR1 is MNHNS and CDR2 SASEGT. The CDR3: CASSDRGQGPYEQYF. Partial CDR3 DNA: TGTGCCAGCAGTGACCGGGGACAGGGGCCCTACGAG.